This entry lists 9 T cell receptor beta chains sequenced from one sample in a study of blood T cell repertoires in COVID-19. The data were produced by immunoSEQ multiplex PCR, yet TCRdb's version contains in-frame clones alone and is incomplete. The sample lists more than 300,000 clones, 80% to 95% occurring once. Sequenced: PBMCs or T cells enriched from blood (not recorded which). Every receptor here comes from a woman aged 30 to 39 who had recovered from COVID-19.

The rearrangement joins TRBV19 to TRBJ2-2; D is possibly TRBD1 (6 bases). This CDR3 has 14 amino acids. Germline V gives CDR1 LNHDA, CDR2 SQIVND (reference sequence). V was cut by 4 bases and J by 6 bases, with 12 bases left in between. This CDR3 reads CASSTQGSAGELFF. The DNA for the CDR3 is TGTGCCAGTAGTACCCAGGGGAGCGCCGGGGAGCTGTTTTTT.

This sequence joins TRBV24-1 and TRBJ1-1; D is perhaps TRBD1 (6 bases). The CDR3 extends over 16 amino acids. CDR1 KGHDR and CDR2 SFDVKD come from the germline V gene. Trimming removed 1 base at V and 0 bases at J, with 11 bases between. The DNA of the CDR3 is TGTGCCACCAGTGATTTTTGGACAGACGTGAACACTGAAGCTTTCTTT. Protein sequence: CATSDFWTDVNTEAFF.

This sequence joins TRBV11-1 and TRBJ2-3; D gene unclear. Germline V gene lookup returns CDR1 SGHAT and CDR2 FQDESV (reference sequence). With 5 bases removed from V and 1 base from J, the gap between germline ends came to 13 bases. This CDR3 comprises 15 residues. CDR3 loop: CASSALYAGTDTQYF. The DNA for the CDR3 is TGTGCCAGCAGCGCTTTATATGCGGGCACAGATACGCAGTATTTT.

CDR3: CASSLTSGKTDTQYF. For the CDR3, the DNA is TGTGCCAGCAGCTTAACCAGCGGGAAAACAGATACGCAGTATTTT. The chain recombines TRBV7-3 with TRBJ2-3, with 7 bases matching TRBD2. Germline V gene sequence: CDR1 SGHTA, CDR2 FQGTGA. The V segment lost 0 bases and the J segment 3 bases; nucleotides outside the gene matches: 3. The CDR3 length is 15 residues.

The J gene is TRBJ2-7, the V gene TRBV28, with D tentatively TRBD2 (6 bases). This CDR3 has 13 amino acids. The V gene's germline CDR1 is MDHEN and CDR2 SYDVKM. V was shortened by 5 bases and J by 5 bases, with 13 bases between the two germline ends. The CDR3 sequence is CASSRAWEDEQYF. The CDR3 coding sequence is TGTGCCAGCAGTCGGGCGTGGGAGGACGAGCAGTACTTC.

The chain recombines TRBV7-8 with TRBJ2-3, with a possible D match to TRBD1 (5 bases). This CDR3 comprises 14 residues. Trimming removed 4 bases at V and 2 bases at J, with 10 bases between. Looked up from germline, CDR1 is SGHVS and CDR2 is FQNEAQ. CDR3 sequence (DNA): TGTGCCAGCAGCTCCAGGGAAACCACAGATACGCAGTATTTT. It is translated as CASSSRETTDTQYF.

This clone was recorded a few times. The V call is TRBV7-9, the J call TRBJ1-4; D is perhaps TRBD1 (6 bases). V lost 5 bases to trimming and J lost 6 bases, with 13 bases between them. The germline gives CDR1 SEHNR, CDR2 FQNEAQ (reference sequence). The CDR3 covers 14 residues. CDR3 protein: CASSALGQDEKLFF. CDR3 sequence (DNA): TGTGCCAGCAGCGCACTGGGACAAGATGAAAAACTGTTTTTT.

In nucleotides, the CDR3 is TGTGCCAGCAGTTTACCCCCTACAGGGGTAGGAGTAACTAGCAATCAGCCCCAGCATTTT. Its translation is CASSLPPTGVGVTSNQPQHF. V usage is TRBV28 and J usage is TRBJ1-5, with 7 bases that match TRBD1. The CDR3 loop spans 20 amino acids. Germline assignment: CDR1 MDHEN and CDR2 SYDVKM. J gave up 0 bases and V 2 bases, and 16 bases lay outside the gene matches.

The V gene is TRBV3-1 (or the pseudogene TRBV3-2), the J gene TRBJ2-3; a weak D match, TRBD1 (6 bases). Germline CDR1 and CDR2: LGHDT and YNNKEL (reference sequence). This CDR3 is 13 amino acids long. The V gene lost 5 bases and the J gene lost 6 bases, with 12 bases spanning the gap. The chain's CDR3 is CASSSRGTDTQYF. CDR3 sequence (DNA): TGTGCCAGCAGCTCTAGGGGGACCGATACGCAGTATTTT.